One sample yielded the 9 T cell receptor beta chains listed below, sequenced in a study of T-cell memory formation after mild COVID-19. MiXCR, applied by TCRdb to the 5' RACE reads, yields one record per CDR3 protein. The sample yields 200,000 to 250,000 distinct CDR3 sequences, over 7.5% seen once. Material for sequencing was PBMCs or a T cell subset sorted from them (not recorded which). These receptors came from a man between 18 and 35 years old who had mild COVID-19 (a few samples of this study predate the infection). Cell type and time point are not known.

Note on this clonotype: A much larger clone sits a single nucleotide away, making a read error possible. V usage is TRBV29-1 and J usage is TRBJ2-7; D may be TRBD2 (5 bases). The CDR3 is made up of 10 amino acids. Germline CDR1 reads SQVTM; CDR2 reads ANQGSEA. CDR3 coding DNA: TGCAGCGTTGGAGACTACGAGCAGCACTTC. Amino acids: CSVGDYEQHF.

This clonotype was seen only a few times. J is TRBJ2-1 and V is TRBV6-5, with D hard to call. The germline V gene encodes CDR1 MNHEY and CDR2 SVGAGI. V was cut by 0 bases and J by 3 bases, with 3 bases left in between. The CDR3 sequence is 13 residues long. CDR3 sequence (DNA): TGTGCCAGCAGTTACTCCAACTACAATGAGCAGTTCTTC. Translation gives CASSYSNYNEQFF.

V is TRBV9 and J is TRBJ1-1; a weak D match, TRBD1 (5 bases). The CDR3 is made up of 16 amino acids. The V gene's germline CDR1 is SGDLS and CDR2 YYNGEE. Trimming took off 6 bases at V and 0 bases at J, with 18 bases between the two ends. Written as DNA, the CDR3 is TGTGCCAGCAACAGACAGCCGCTCAATATGAACACTGAAGCTTTCTTT. This codes for CASNRQPLNMNTEAFF. The full variable domain, completed using reference TRBV9 and TRBJ1-1, is DSGVTQTPKHLITATGQRVTLRCSPRSGDLSVYWYQQSLDQGLQFLIQYYNGEERAKGNILERFSAQQFPDLHSELNLSSLELGDSALYFCASNRQPLNMNTEAFFGQGTRLTVV.

By proportion, this clonotype is medium-sized. CDR3 nucleotide sequence: TGTGCCAGCAGTGAATCCGTCACCCTCCACTTT. The encoded protein is CASSESVTLHF. The chain joins TRBV25-1 to TRBJ1-6; no clear D gene. The CDR3 consists of 11 residues. Trimming stripped 1 base from V and 14 bases from J, with 6 bases between. CDR1 and CDR2 from the germline V gene are MGHDK and SYGVNS.

This clonotype has only a few counts. As DNA, the CDR3 is TGTGCCAGCAGCCTCTACCGGGAAGATACGCAGTATTTT. It is translated as CASSLYREDTQYF. The V call is TRBV6-5, the J call TRBJ2-3; maybe TRBD2 (5 bases). The CDR3 contains 13 residues. Trimming shortened V by 6 bases and J by 5 bases, and 12 bases separated the two germline ends. Per germline, CDR1 MNHEY and CDR2 SVGAGI.

J is TRBJ2-3 and V is TRBV6-5, with D possibly matching TRBD1 (6 bases). The CDR3 loop spans 15 amino acids. The V end lost 5 bases, the J end lost 4 bases, and 16 bases lay between the germline ends. Germline assignment: CDR1 MNHEY and CDR2 SVGAGI. CDR3 protein: CASSRTGFGSDTQYF. DNA of the CDR3: TGTGCCAGCAGTCGAACAGGGTTTGGGTCAGATACGCAGTATTTT.

This chain joins TRBV10-2 and TRBJ2-3, with 9 bases matching TRBD2. The germline CDR1 and CDR2 sequences are WSHSY and SAAADI. After removal of 3 bases from V and 6 bases from J, the junction contained 7 bases not matched to a gene. CDR3 length equals 15 residues. CDR3 DNA: TGCGCCAGCAGTGACGCGGGGGGGCTCCGGGATACGCAGTATTTT. Amino acids: CASSDAGGLRDTQYF.

The J gene is TRBJ2-3, the V gene TRBV4-3; TRBD2 matches 12 bases. The germline CDR1 and CDR2 sequences are LGHNA and YSLEER. The V gene end was trimmed by 1 base and the J gene end by 1 base; junction bases not matched to a gene: 0. The CDR3 runs to 16 residues. CDR3 nucleotide sequence: TGCGCCAGCAGCCAAGCTAGCGGGGGGGGCACAGATACGCAGTATTTT. Its translation: CASSQASGGGTDTQYF.

This clonotype occurred a few times. This chain connects TRBV20-1 to TRBJ2-7, with TRBD2 matching over 13 bases. The CDR3 has 13 residues. CDR1 DFQATT and CDR2 SNEGSKA come from the germline V gene (reference sequence). CDR3 amino acids: CSAREGLAGKLNV. The CDR3 DNA reads TGCAGTGCTAGAGAGGGACTAGCGGGGAAACTCAACGTC.